The 8 T cell receptor beta chains reported below all come from one sample, sequenced in a study of cytomegalovirus exposure and HLA in healthy donors. Sequencing was performed with immunoSEQ multiplex PCR; in TCRdb, only in-frame clones are kept and a portion is missing. In the table there are roughly 130,000 clones, roughly nine tenths of which are singletons. The specimen was PBMCs. The receptors stem from a man aged 25 to 40 in good health and CMV-seronegative.

This clone was recorded once. The V call is TRBV11-2, the J call TRBJ2-2; weak D call: TRBD2 (5 bases). Trimming removed 0 bases at V and 1 base at J, with 12 bases between. Germline V lookup: CDR1 SGHAT, CDR2 FQNNGV. The CDR3 is made up of 17 amino acids. The DNA of the CDR3 is TGTGCCAGCAGCTTAGACAGCAGCAGCGGGAACACCGGGGAGCTGTTTTTT. Translation gives CASSLDSSSGNTGELFF.

The chain recombines TRBV5-1 with TRBJ2-1, with a weak D call TRBD2 (6 bases). The V end lost 4 bases, the J end lost 4 bases, and 12 bases lay between the germline ends. This CDR3 is built from 14 residues. Germline V gene lookup returns CDR1 SGHRS and CDR2 YFSETQ. The CDR3, as DNA: TGCGCCAGCAGCGGAGGGACCGTTTACAATGAGCAGTTCTTC. Amino acids: CASSGGTVYNEQFF.

This clone has only a few counts. In DNA, the CDR3 is TGTGCCAGCAGCTCTCCGGGTATCCGTGAAAAACTGTTTTTT. Translation: CASSSPGIREKLFF. The J gene is TRBJ1-4, the V gene TRBV5-6; D is unclear. The CDR3 loop spans 14 amino acids. V was clipped by 3 bases and J by 7 bases, with 13 bases between them. Germline assignment: CDR1 SGHDT and CDR2 YYEEEE.

The rearrangement uses TRBV28 and TRBJ2-7; 9 nucleotides align to TRBD1. The ends lost 8 bases at V and 1 base at J; junction bases unmatched: 6. The CDR3 loop spans 14 amino acids. CDR1 and CDR2 (germline): MDHEN, SYDVKM. The CDR3 loop reads CASGETGGSYEQYF. CDR3 nucleotides: TGTGCCAGCGGAGAGACAGGGGGGTCCTACGAGCAGTACTTC.

CDR3 residues: CASSLGTGDTEAFF. CDR3 DNA: TGTGCCAGCAGCTTGGGGACAGGGGACACTGAAGCTTTCTTT. The chain carries TRBV5-6 and TRBJ1-1; 9 bases match TRBD1. V lost 0 bases, J lost 3 bases, and 0 bases stayed unmatched. Germline values: CDR1 SGHDT, CDR2 YYEEEE. CDR3 length equals 14 residues.

J is TRBJ2-1 and V is TRBV5-4; TRBD1 matches at 8 bases. There are 15 residues in the CDR3. Germline CDR1 is SGHNT and CDR2 is YYREEE (reference sequence). V dropped 0 bases and J dropped 9; count of bases not matched to a gene: 8. CDR3 DNA sequence: TGTGCCAGCAGCTTGGTGACAGGGGAAGTGTCTGAGCAGTTCTTC. It specifies CASSLVTGEVSEQFF.

The rearrangement links TRBV27 to TRBJ2-1, with 8 bases that match TRBD1. CDR3 length: 17 residues. Germline CDR1 MNHEY, CDR2 SMNVEV (reference sequence). J was trimmed by 3 bases and V by 10 bases; bases with no gene match: 17. DNA for the CDR3: TGTGCCACCTCAGGACAGGGAGCCGTCGGGTTCTACAATGAGCAGTTCTTC. Its protein product is CATSGQGAVGFYNEQFF.

The gene calls are TRBV7-2 and TRBJ2-7; 8 nucleotides line up with TRBD2. With V trimmed by 6 bases and J by 1 base, 8 bases remained unmatched. This CDR3 contains 15 residues. Per germline, CDR1 SGHTA and CDR2 FQGNSA. The CDR3 DNA sequence: TGTGCCAGCAGACGCGGACTAGCTGGATCCTACGAGCAGTACTTC. This sequence encodes CASRRGLAGSYEQYF.